What follows is one T cell receptor (beta chain) and its context. Its antigen is not identified. The PCR used 60 Vbeta and 13 Jbeta primers. Generated by immunoSEQ multiplex PCR, the TCRdb table keeps only in-frame clones and is missing some. The sample lists some 110,000 clones, around 73% occurring once. This entry comes from a study of cytomegalovirus exposure and HLA in healthy donors. Background on the study: One earlier analysis, a look at about 179 million T cells, found some 100 million unique TCR beta sequences. General study findings and limits: Among TCR sequences, most were rare, though some public TCRs appeared in many donors. Cytomegalovirus-associated TCR beta chains were listed, numbering some 180.

The clonotype comes from a middle-aged woman in good health and CMV-seronegative. Sequencing was performed on PBMCs.

The CDR3 reads CASTATGANTEAFF. As DNA, the CDR3 is TGTGCCAGCACCGCGACAGGAGCGAACACTGAAGCTTTCTTT. The J gene is TRBJ1-1, the V gene TRBV7-9, with D perhaps TRBD1 (6 bases). Looked up from germline, CDR1 is SEHNR and CDR2 is FQNEAQ (reference sequence). V lost 7 bases, J lost 1 base, and 13 bases lay in between. This CDR3 has 14 residues.